This TCR beta chain appears in the sequencing data of a study of T cell repertoires in cytomegalovirus infection. In the study overall: Researchers turned to recently identified HLA-C-restricted CMV epitopes as well as well-studied HLA-B-restricted ones. It can be stated that public TCR beta signatures indicated CMV infection as well as a matching HLA type.

About this clonotype itself: What it binds is not known.

MiXCR, run by TCRdb on the reads, gives a single entry per CDR3 protein. The profile shows approximately 1,000,000 distinct CDR3 sequences, approximately 31% of them singletons. Whole-study findings and limits: CMV-specific HLA-C-restricted TCR beta clonotypes dominated the ex vivo response.

The TCR sequence derives from a human donor in good health (CMV status not recorded). Some clones in this sample may be carry-over from other donors' samples. This sample comprised cultured CD8+ T cells from PBMCs, obtained from culture after CMV antigen stimulation.

CDR3 nucleotide sequence: TGTGCCAGCAGTTACAGTAAATTCAATCAGCCCCAGCATTTT. Translating gives CASSYSKFNQPQHF. V gene TRBV6-2 or TRBV6-3 combines with J gene TRBJ1-5; no clear D gene. V gave up 2 bases and J gave up 3 bases, with 8 bases separating them. The CDR3 consists of 14 residues. CDR1 MNHEY and CDR2 SVGEGT come from the germline V gene.